The 21 T cell receptor beta chains below come from one sample, sequenced in a study of CD8 T cells in Susac syndrome. A quantity of roughly 0.5 to 1 ug RNA underwent reverse transcription using random hexamers. TCRdb re-called the immunoSEQ multiplex PCR reads with MiXCR, one entry per CDR3 protein. Of under 200,000 distinct CDR3 sequences in the sample, about 94% were seen once. Material: CD4+ T cells from PBMCs. The receptors stem from a human donor in good health.

CDR3 protein: CASSLPSSGYTEAFF. The CDR3 DNA follows: TGTGCCAGCAGCTTGCCCTCTTCAGGATACACTGAAGCTTTCTTT. The rearrangement joins TRBV5-4 to TRBJ1-1; unclear D gene. Trimming cost V 1 base and J 3 bases, with 13 bases left between them. Per the germline V gene, CDR1 is SGHNT and CDR2 is YYREEE (reference sequence). The CDR3 totals 15 residues. The entire variable domain, with the rest obtained from reference TRBV5-4 and TRBJ1-1, is as follows: ETGVTQSPTHLIKTRGQQVTLRCSSQSGHNTVSWYQQALGQGPQFIFQYYREEENGRGNFPPRFSGLQFPNYSSELNVNALELDDSALYLCASSLPSSGYTEAFFGQGTRLTVV.

This clonotype occurred once. One end of the junction does not line up with germline, which may come from a read error. The CDR3 DNA reads as TGCAGTGCAAGAGCCTACACAGATACGCAGTATTTT. Its translation is CSARAYTDTQYF. This chain joins TRBV20-1 and TRBJ2-3; D unclear. Germline V gene sequence: CDR1 DFQATT, CDR2 SNEGSKA (reference sequence). The CDR3 is made up of 12 amino acids.

The chain combines TRBV5-1 with TRBJ1-2; D may be TRBD1 (5 bases). Germline V gene lookup returns CDR1 SGHRS and CDR2 YFSETQ. The CDR3 runs 13 residues. Between the trimmed V and J ends, which lost 4 bases and 7 bases, there was a span of 14 bases. The CDR3 region has the DNA TGCGCCAGCAGCACATTGACAGAGCGTGGCTACACCTTC. Protein sequence: CASSTLTERGYTF.

This clonotype came up once. The gene calls are TRBV12-3 or TRBV12-4 and TRBJ2-7, with D perhaps matching TRBD1 (5 bases). The CDR3 runs to 12 residues. V lost 6 bases, J lost 5 bases, and 11 bases lay in between. CDR3 bases: TGTGCCAGCAGCTCAGGGTTCGACGAGCAGTACTTC. Translation gives CASSSGFDEQYF.

The chain uses TRBV4-2 and TRBJ2-5; a possible D gene is TRBD2 (6 bases). The CDR3 runs to 17 residues. V was shortened by 1 base and J by 2 bases, with 17 bases between the two germline ends. In germline, CDR1 is LGHNA, CDR2 YNFKEQ. CDR3 coding DNA: TGTGCCAGCAGCCAAGTAACGGCTAGCGACGTACAAGAGACCCAGTACTTC. This encodes CASSQVTASDVQETQYF.

The J gene is TRBJ2-1, the V gene TRBV29-1; 7 nucleotides agree with TRBD2. The germline gives CDR1 SQVTM, CDR2 ANQGSEA. V dropped 7 bases and J dropped 3; count of bases not matched to a gene: 6. CDR3 size: 13 residues. CDR3 protein: CSAGGNFYNEQFF. CDR3 DNA: TGCAGCGCCGGGGGGAATTTCTACAATGAGCAGTTCTTC.

This chain links TRBV2 with TRBJ1-2; 9 nucleotides agree with TRBD1. Looked up from germline, CDR1 is SNHLY and CDR2 is FYNNEI. The CDR3 extends over 12 amino acids. Losses at the gene ends were 5 bases for V and 6 bases for J; bases not matched to a gene: 1. The CDR3 is CASSRQGDGYTF. The CDR3 DNA is TGTGCCAGCAGTCGACAGGGGGATGGCTACACCTTC.

V is TRBV10-3 and J is TRBJ2-5, with D possibly being TRBD2 (6 bases). V was shortened by 0 bases and J by 1 base, with 12 bases between the two germline ends. The CDR3 has 16 amino acids. Germline CDR1 and CDR2: ENHRY and SYGVKD. The CDR3, as DNA: TGTGCCATCAGTGAGTCGTTAGCGGCCCCCCAAGAGACCCAGTACTTC. It is translated as CAISESLAAPQETQYF.

V usage is TRBV20-1 and J usage is TRBJ2-5, with 9 bases that match TRBD2. There are 15 residues in the CDR3. V gave up 3 bases and J gave up 5 bases; unmatched junction bases: 10. Per germline, CDR1 DFQATT and CDR2 SNEGSKA (reference sequence). CDR3 sequence reads: CSARAAGGPGETQYF. The CDR3 bases are TGCAGTGCTAGGGCAGCGGGGGGACCGGGGGAGACCCAGTACTTC.

The gene calls are TRBV20-1 and TRBJ1-1; no definite D call. Germline assignment: CDR1 DFQATT and CDR2 SNEGSKA (reference sequence). The CDR3 runs to 12 residues. V lost 1 base and J lost 5, with 8 bases in between. The CDR3 DNA reads as TGCAGTGCTAGAGGGGATATAACTGAAGCTTTCTTT. It encodes CSARGDITEAFF.

This chain connects TRBV15 to TRBJ1-1; D remains unclear. Between the trimmed V and J ends, which lost 0 bases and 8 bases, there was a span of 7 bases. The germline gives CDR1 LNHNV, CDR2 YYDKDF (reference sequence). This CDR3 has 12 amino acids. DNA for the CDR3: TGTGCCACCAGCAGAGATTCCGGGGAAGCTTTCTTT. Translating gives CATSRDSGEAFF. Using reference TRBV15 and TRBJ1-1 for the parts outside the CDR3, the full variable domain is DAMVIQNPRYQVTQFGKPVTLSCSQTLNHNVMYWYQQKSSQAPKLLFHYYDKDFNNEADTPDNFQSRRPNTSFCFLDIRSPGLGDTAMYLCATSRDSGEAFFGQGTRLTVV.

This chain connects TRBV20-1 to TRBJ1-6; D gene unclear. The germline V gene encodes CDR1 DFQATT and CDR2 SNEGSKA (reference sequence). The ends were cut back, 1 base at V and 0 bases at J, with 16 bases in the middle. The CDR3 runs 18 residues. CDR3 amino acids: CSARASSAASSYNSPLHF. The CDR3 DNA sequence: TGCAGTGCTAGAGCTTCTTCGGCAGCAAGCTCCTATAATTCACCCCTCCACTTT.

This sequence joins TRBV12-3 or TRBV12-4 and TRBJ1-2; no clear D. The V and J ends lost 4 bases and 3 bases respectively, with 15 bases between them. The CDR3 spans 15 residues. The CDR3 protein is CASSSRGSPYYGYTF. CDR3 nucleotide sequence: TGTGCCAGCAGTTCCCGCGGGTCCCCCTACTATGGCTACACCTTC.

This clonotype was observed a handful of times. V gene TRBV3-1 combines with J gene TRBJ2-3; TRBD2 agrees at 10 bases. The junction had 3 bases not matched to a gene; V was cut back by 1 base and J by 2 bases. This CDR3 is built from 16 residues. Germline CDR1 reads LGHDT; CDR2 reads YNNKEL (reference sequence). This CDR3 reads CASSQGSGGNTDTQYF. The CDR3 bases are TGTGCCAGCAGCCAAGGTAGCGGGGGGAACACAGATACGCAGTATTTT.

V is TRBV13 and J is TRBJ1-1; D unclear. V was cut by 5 bases and J by 1 base, with 17 bases left in between. The CDR3 runs 16 residues. Germline assignment: CDR1 PRHDT and CDR2 FYEKMQ (reference sequence). The CDR3 spells CASSEMRGRANTEAFF. DNA of the CDR3: TGTGCCAGCAGCGAAATGCGAGGGCGAGCGAACACTGAAGCTTTCTTT.

The J gene is TRBJ1-2, the V gene TRBV7-3; D not certain. V lost 8 bases and J 0 bases, leaving 10 bases between the germline ends. Germline CDR1 and CDR2: SGHTA and FQGTGA. The CDR3 is made up of 13 amino acids. This CDR3 reads CASFSAPNYGYTF. The CDR3 DNA sequence: TGTGCCAGCTTTTCAGCCCCTAACTATGGCTACACCTTC.

The gene calls are TRBV24-1 and TRBJ2-5; tentative D call: TRBD2 (6 bases). CDR1 and CDR2 (germline): KGHDR, SFDVKD. Trimming left V 3 bases short and J 5 bases short, with 15 bases between. The CDR3 sequence is 15 residues long. The CDR3 region is CATSDGTAWEETQYF. The CDR3 region has the DNA TGTGCCACCAGTGATGGGACTGCCTGGGAGGAGACCCAGTACTTC.

The chain combines TRBV7-2 with TRBJ1-5, with D unclear. The V gene's germline CDR1 is SGHTA and CDR2 FQGNSA. The CDR3 has 13 residues. V lost 0 bases, J lost 7 bases, and 7 bases lay in between. DNA for the CDR3: TGTGCCAGCAGCTTAGCGAGTGAACAGCCCCAGCATTTT. This encodes CASSLASEQPQHF.

V is TRBV5-4 and J is TRBJ1-1; the D gene is possibly TRBD1 (5 bases). The germline V and J ends were trimmed by 3 bases and 8 bases, with 20 bases remaining between them. Germline values: CDR1 SGHNT, CDR2 YYREEE (reference sequence). The CDR3 loop spans 15 amino acids. The CDR3 DNA follows: TGTGCCAGCAGCTGGGGAATTCAGGGTTTCGGGGAAGCTTTCTTT. Translated, it gives CASSWGIQGFGEAFF.

The V and J genes are TRBV5-1 and TRBJ2-7; a possible D gene is TRBD2 (6 bases). The CDR3 sequence is 14 residues long. Trimming stripped 0 bases from V and 6 bases from J, with 13 bases between. Germline V gives CDR1 SGHRS, CDR2 YFSETQ. In DNA, the CDR3 is TGCGCCAGCAGCTTGGTCCAGGGAGGAGGCGAGCAGTACTTC. As protein: CASSLVQGGGEQYF.

The chain joins TRBV5-6 to TRBJ2-7; 8 nucleotides line up with TRBD1. CDR1 and CDR2 from the germline V gene are SGHDT and YYEEEE. The CDR3 extends over 14 amino acids. The J segment lost 5 bases and the V segment lost 4 bases, leaving 8 bases of the junction unmatched. CDR3 bases: TGTGCCAGCAGCCTGGACAGGGTGGCCCACGAGCAGTACTTC. It yields the protein CASSLDRVAHEQYF.